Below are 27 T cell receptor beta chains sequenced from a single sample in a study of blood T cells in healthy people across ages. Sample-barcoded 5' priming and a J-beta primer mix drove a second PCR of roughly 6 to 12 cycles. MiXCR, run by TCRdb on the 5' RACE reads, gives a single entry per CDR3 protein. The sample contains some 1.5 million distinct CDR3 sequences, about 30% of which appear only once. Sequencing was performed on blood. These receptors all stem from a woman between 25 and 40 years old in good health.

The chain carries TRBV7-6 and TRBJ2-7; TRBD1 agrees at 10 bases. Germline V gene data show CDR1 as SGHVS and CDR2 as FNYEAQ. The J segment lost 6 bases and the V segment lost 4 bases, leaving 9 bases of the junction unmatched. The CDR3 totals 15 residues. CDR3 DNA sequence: TGTGCCAGCAGCTCGTACCCCGGGACAGGGGTCGAGCAGTACTTC. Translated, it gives CASSSYPGTGVEQYF.

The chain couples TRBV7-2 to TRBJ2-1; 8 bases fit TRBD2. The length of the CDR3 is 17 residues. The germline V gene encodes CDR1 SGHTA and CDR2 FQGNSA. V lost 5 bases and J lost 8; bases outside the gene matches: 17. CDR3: CASSREGGRGGGYEQFF. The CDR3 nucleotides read TGTGCCAGCAGCCGGGAGGGAGGAAGAGGGGGGGGCTATGAGCAGTTCTTC.

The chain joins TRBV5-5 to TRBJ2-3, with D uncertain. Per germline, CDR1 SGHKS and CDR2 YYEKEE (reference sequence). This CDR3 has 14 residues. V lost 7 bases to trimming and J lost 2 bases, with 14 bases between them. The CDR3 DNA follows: TGTGCCAGCTGCCTGGGTCAGATCACAGATACGCAGTATTTT. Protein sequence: CASCLGQITDTQYF.

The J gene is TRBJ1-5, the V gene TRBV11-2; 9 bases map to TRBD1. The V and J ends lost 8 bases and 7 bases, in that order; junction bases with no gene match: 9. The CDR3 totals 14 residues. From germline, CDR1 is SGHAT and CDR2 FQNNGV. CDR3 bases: TGTGCCAGCTCAAAAACAGGGGGCGGGCAGCCCCAGCATTTT. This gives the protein CASSKTGGGQPQHF.

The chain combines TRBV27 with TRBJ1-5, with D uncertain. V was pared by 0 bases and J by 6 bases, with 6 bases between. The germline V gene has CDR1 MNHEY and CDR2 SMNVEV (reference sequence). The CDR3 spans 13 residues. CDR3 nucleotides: TGTGCCAGCAGTTTATCGGTTTTTCAGCCCCAGCATTTT. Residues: CASSLSVFQPQHF.

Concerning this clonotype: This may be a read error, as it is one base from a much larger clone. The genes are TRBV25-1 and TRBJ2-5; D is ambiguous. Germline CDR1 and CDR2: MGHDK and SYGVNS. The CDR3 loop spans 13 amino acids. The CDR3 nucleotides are TGTGCCAGCAATGAATCAATTGAGGAGACCCAGTACTTC. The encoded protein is CASNESIEETQYF.

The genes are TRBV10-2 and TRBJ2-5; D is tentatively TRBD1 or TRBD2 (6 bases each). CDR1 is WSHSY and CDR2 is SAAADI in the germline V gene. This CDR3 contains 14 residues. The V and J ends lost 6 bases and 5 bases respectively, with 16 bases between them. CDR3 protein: CASRAGGAGETQYF. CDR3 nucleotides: TGCGCCAGCAGGGCCGGGGGCGCGGGGGAGACCCAGTACTTC.

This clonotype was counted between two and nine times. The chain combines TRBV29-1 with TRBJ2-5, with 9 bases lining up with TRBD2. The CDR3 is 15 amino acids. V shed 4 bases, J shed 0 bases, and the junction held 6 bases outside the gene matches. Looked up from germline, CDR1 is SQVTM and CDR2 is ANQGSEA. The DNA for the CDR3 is TGCAGCGTTGCCGATAGCGGGAGAAACCAAGAGACCCAGTACTTC. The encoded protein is CSVADSGRNQETQYF.

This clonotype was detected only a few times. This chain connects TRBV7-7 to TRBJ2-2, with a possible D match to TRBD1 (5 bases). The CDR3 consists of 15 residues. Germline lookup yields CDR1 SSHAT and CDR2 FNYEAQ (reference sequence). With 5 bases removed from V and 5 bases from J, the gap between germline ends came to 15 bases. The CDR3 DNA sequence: TGTGCCAGCAGCCCTCAGGGCCACGGAACCGGGGAGCTGTTTTTT. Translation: CASSPQGHGTGELFF.

The CDR3 DNA reads as TGTGCCAGCAGCCCCAGGGAAACCTACAATGAGCAGTTCTTC. It specifies CASSPRETYNEQFF. V and J are TRBV18 and TRBJ2-1, with a possible D match to TRBD1 (5 bases). V was trimmed by 8 bases and J by 2 bases, leaving 13 bases between them. This CDR3 region has 14 residues. Germline V gene lookup returns CDR1 KGHSH and CDR2 LQKENI.

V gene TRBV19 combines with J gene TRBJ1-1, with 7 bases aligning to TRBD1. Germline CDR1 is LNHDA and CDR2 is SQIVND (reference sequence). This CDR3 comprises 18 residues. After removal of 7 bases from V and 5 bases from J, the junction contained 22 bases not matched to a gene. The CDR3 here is CASTDRTSDRDLGTEAFF. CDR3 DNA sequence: TGTGCCAGTACCGACAGGACCTCTGACAGGGACCTAGGGACTGAAGCTTTCTTT.

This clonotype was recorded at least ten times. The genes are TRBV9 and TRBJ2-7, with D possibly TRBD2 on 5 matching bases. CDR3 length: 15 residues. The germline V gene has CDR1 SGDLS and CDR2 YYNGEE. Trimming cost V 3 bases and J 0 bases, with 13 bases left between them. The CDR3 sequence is CASSALDSSSYEQYF. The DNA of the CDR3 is TGTGCCAGCAGCGCACTAGATTCCAGCTCCTACGAGCAGTACTTC.

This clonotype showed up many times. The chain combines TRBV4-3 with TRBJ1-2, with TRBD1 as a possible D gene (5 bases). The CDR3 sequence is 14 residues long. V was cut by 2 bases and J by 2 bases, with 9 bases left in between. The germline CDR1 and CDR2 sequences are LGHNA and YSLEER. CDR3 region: CASSQQTANYGYTF. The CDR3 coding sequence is TGCGCCAGCAGCCAACAGACAGCGAACTATGGCTACACCTTC.

The CDR3, as DNA: TGTGCCAGCTCCCGGGACGGGGATCAAGTCGGTGAGCAGTTCTTC. This codes for CASSRDGDQVGEQFF. The V gene is TRBV9, the J gene TRBJ2-1; D is perhaps TRBD1 or TRBD2 (5 bases each). This CDR3 contains 15 residues. From germline, CDR1 is SGDLS and CDR2 YYNGEE. V shed 7 bases and J shed 9 bases, with 23 bases lying between them.

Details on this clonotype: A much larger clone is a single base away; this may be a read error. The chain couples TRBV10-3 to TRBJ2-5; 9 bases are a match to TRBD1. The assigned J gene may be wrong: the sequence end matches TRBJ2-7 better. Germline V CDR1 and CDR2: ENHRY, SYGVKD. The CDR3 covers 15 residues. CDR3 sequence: CTISESTGGPYEQYF. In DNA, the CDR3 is TGTACCATCAGTGAGTCGACAGGGGGTCCCTACGAGCAGTACTTC.

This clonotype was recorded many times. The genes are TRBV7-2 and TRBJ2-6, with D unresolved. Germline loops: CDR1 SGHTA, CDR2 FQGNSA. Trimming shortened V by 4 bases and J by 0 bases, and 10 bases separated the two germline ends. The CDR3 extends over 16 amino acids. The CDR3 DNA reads TGTGCCAGCAGCTCCTACTTGAGCTCTGGGGCCAACGTCCTGACTTTC. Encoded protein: CASSSYLSSGANVLTF.

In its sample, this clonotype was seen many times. DNA for the CDR3: TGCAGTGCTAGGGGTCCTACACAGGTGGAGACCCAGTACTTC. Translation gives CSARGPTQVETQYF. The V and J genes are TRBV20-1 and TRBJ2-5, with a possible D match to TRBD1 (5 bases). This CDR3 is built from 14 residues. CDR1 is DFQATT, CDR2 SNEGSKA, per germline (reference sequence). V was clipped by 3 bases and J by 5 bases, with 16 bases between them.

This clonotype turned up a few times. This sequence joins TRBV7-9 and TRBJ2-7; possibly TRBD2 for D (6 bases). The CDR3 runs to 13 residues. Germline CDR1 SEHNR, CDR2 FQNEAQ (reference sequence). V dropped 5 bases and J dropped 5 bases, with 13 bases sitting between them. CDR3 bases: TGTGCCAGCAGCCATGGGCGGGGTCACGAGCAGTACTTC. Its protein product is CASSHGRGHEQYF.

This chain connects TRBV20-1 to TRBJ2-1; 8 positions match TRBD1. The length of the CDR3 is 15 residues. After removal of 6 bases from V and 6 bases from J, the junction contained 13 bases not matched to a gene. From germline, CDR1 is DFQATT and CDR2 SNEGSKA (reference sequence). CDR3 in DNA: TGCAGTGCCCCGGTCCGGGACAGGACTACCAATGAGCAGTTCTTC. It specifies CSAPVRDRTTNEQFF.

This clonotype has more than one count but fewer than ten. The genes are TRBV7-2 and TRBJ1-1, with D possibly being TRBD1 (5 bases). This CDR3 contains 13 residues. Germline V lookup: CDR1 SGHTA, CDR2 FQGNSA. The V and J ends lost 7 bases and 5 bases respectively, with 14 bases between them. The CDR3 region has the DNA TGTGCCAGCACCCCGAGGGGTGGAACTGAAGCTTTCTTT. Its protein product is CASTPRGGTEAFF.

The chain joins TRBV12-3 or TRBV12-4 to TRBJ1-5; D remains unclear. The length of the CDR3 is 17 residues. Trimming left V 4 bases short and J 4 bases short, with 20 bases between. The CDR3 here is CASSSTLDSSGNQPQHF. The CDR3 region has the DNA TGTGCCAGCAGTTCAACTCTAGACTCTTCAGGTAATCAGCCCCAGCATTTT.

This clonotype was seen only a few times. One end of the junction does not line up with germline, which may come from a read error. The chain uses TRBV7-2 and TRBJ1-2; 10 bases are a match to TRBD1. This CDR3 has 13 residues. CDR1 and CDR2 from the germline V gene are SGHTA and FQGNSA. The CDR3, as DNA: TGTGCCAGCAGGTTGACAGGGGGCTATAGCTACACCTTC. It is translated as CASRLTGGYSYTF.

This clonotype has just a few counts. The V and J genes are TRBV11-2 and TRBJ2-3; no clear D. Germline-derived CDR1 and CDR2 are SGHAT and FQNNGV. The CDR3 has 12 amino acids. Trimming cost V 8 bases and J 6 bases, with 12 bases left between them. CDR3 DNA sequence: TGTGCCAGCGCGCCCGACCCGGATACGCAGTATTTT. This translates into CASAPDPDTQYF.

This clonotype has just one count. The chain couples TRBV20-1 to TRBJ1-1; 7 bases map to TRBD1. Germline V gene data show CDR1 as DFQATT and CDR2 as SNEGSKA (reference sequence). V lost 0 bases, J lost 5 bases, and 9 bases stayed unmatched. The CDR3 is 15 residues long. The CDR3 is CSARDLGGAGTEAFF. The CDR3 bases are TGCAGTGCTAGAGATCTAGGGGGCGCGGGTACTGAAGCTTTCTTT.

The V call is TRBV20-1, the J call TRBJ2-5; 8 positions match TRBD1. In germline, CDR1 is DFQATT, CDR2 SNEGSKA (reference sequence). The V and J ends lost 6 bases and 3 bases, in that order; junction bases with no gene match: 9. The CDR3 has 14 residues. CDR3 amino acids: CSAERQGFEETQYF. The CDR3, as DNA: TGCAGTGCAGAGAGACAGGGGTTCGAAGAGACCCAGTACTTC.

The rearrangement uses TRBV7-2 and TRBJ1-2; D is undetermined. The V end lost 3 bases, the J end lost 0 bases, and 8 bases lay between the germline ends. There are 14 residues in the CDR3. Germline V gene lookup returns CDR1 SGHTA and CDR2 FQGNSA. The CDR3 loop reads CASSFFVSNYGYTF. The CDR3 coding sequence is TGTGCCAGCAGCTTCTTCGTTTCTAACTATGGCTACACCTTC. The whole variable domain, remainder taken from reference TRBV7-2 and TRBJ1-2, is GAGVSQSPSNKVTEKGKDVELRCDPISGHTALYWYRQSLGQGLEFLIYFQGNSAPDKSGLPSDRFSAERTGGSVSTLTIQRTQQEDSAVYLCASSFFVSNYGYTFGSGTRLTVV.

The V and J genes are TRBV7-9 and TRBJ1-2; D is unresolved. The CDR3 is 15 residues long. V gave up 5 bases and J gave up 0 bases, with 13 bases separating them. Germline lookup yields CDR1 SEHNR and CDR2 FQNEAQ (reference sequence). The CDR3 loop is CASSPDGGPNYGYTF. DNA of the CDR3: TGTGCCAGCAGCCCGGACGGTGGACCTAACTATGGCTACACCTTC.